The next 20 T cell receptor beta chains were all read from a single sample in a study of blood T cell repertoires in COVID-19. TCRdb's table, derived via immunoSEQ multiplex PCR, lists solely in-frame clones and lacks some. This table has approximately 200,000 clones, about 80% appearing once. Material: peripheral blood. Receptors were obtained from an older woman with acute or convalescent COVID-19.

V is TRBV4-2 and J is TRBJ2-7; TRBD1 matches 9 bases. The germline V gene has CDR1 LGHNA and CDR2 YNFKEQ. This CDR3 has 15 amino acids. Trimming cost V 4 bases and J 2 bases; bases outside gene matches: 6. CDR3 sequence reads: CASSLRTGATYEQYF. In DNA, the CDR3 is TGTGCCAGCAGCCTTCGGACAGGGGCCACCTACGAGCAGTACTTC.

The chain is built from TRBV30 and TRBJ1-6, with TRBD1 matching over 7 bases. CDR3 length: 13 residues. CDR1 is GTSNPN and CDR2 is SVGIG in the germline V gene (reference sequence). The CDR3 nucleotides read TGTGCTTTCCAGGGGGATTATAATTCACCCCTCCACTTT. Encoded protein: CAFQGDYNSPLHF.

The rearrangement joins TRBV19 to TRBJ2-6; 11 bases map to TRBD1. The germline V gene encodes CDR1 LNHDA and CDR2 SQIVND (reference sequence). The CDR3 contains 16 residues. Losses at the gene ends were 6 bases for V and 1 base for J; bases not matched to a gene: 2. The CDR3 loop is CASSGTGGSGANVLTF. CDR3 DNA sequence: TGTGCCAGTAGCGGGACAGGGGGTTCTGGGGCCAACGTCCTGACTTTC.

The chain employs TRBV7-9 and TRBJ2-7; the match to TRBD1 covers 7 bases. Germline CDR1 is SEHNR and CDR2 is FQNEAQ (reference sequence). This CDR3 region has 14 residues. The J segment lost 3 bases and the V segment lost 1 base, leaving 3 bases of the junction unmatched. The CDR3 sequence is CASSLDPGGYEQYF. The CDR3 DNA reads as TGTGCCAGCAGCTTAGACCCAGGGGGCTACGAGCAGTACTTC.

The CDR3 nucleotides read TGTGCCAGCAGTTCAAGCGGGGGGGCCCAGGTCCAGTTCTTC. Translation gives CASSSSGGAQVQFF. The gene calls are TRBV28 and TRBJ2-1; 10 nucleotides align to TRBD2. Germline CDR1 is MDHEN and CDR2 is SYDVKM. V was clipped by 4 bases and J by 13 bases; unmatched bases: 10. The CDR3 covers 14 residues.

The V call is TRBV30, the J call TRBJ1-2; D unresolved. V lost 4 bases, J lost 8 bases, and 17 bases lay in between. The CDR3 has 13 amino acids. CDR1 GTSNPN and CDR2 SVGIG come from the germline V gene (reference sequence). CDR3 nucleotide sequence: TGTGCCTGGACGGTGGCCGGGGATGGCGGCTACACCTTC. Translation: CAWTVAGDGGYTF.

The V and J genes are TRBV19 and TRBJ1-2; D is uncertain. Between the trimmed V and J ends, which lost 5 bases and 0 bases, there was a span of 13 bases. Germline CDR1 LNHDA, CDR2 SQIVND (reference sequence). CDR3 length equals 15 residues. The CDR3 here is CASSPSGNSNYGYTF. The CDR3, as DNA: TGTGCCAGTAGTCCATCTGGCAATTCTAACTATGGCTACACCTTC.

To note about this clone: This sample also contains other DNA sequences that code for the same CDR3. This chain uses TRBV4-1 with TRBJ1-5, with no clear D. CDR3 length equals 14 residues. CDR1 is MGHRA, CDR2 YSYEKL, per germline. V gave up 0 bases and J gave up 2 bases, with 5 bases separating them. For the CDR3, the DNA is TGCGCCAGCAGCCAAGATAGAGGCAATCAGCCCCAGCATTTT. It specifies CASSQDRGNQPQHF.

The rearrangement links TRBV10-3 to TRBJ2-3, with unresolved D. The CDR3 has 16 amino acids. Deletions cut 0 bases from V and 0 bases from J, with 10 bases between. Germline V lookup: CDR1 ENHRY, CDR2 SYGVKD. The CDR3 loop is CAISESGVISTDTQYF. The CDR3 nucleotides read TGTGCCATCAGTGAGTCGGGCGTGATTAGCACAGATACGCAGTATTTT.

The genes are TRBV6-5 and TRBJ2-7, with D unclear. The CDR3 sequence is 13 residues long. The V gene lost 7 bases and the J gene lost 7 bases, with 17 bases spanning the gap. CDR1 and CDR2 (germline): MNHEY, SVGAGI. The CDR3 DNA is TGTGCCAGCACTGCAGGCCACGAGTCAGAGCAGTACTTC. It translates to CASTAGHESEQYF.

The chain carries TRBV6-5 and TRBJ1-2, with 7 positions matching TRBD1. The CDR3 runs to 14 residues. Germline V gives CDR1 MNHEY, CDR2 SVGAGI. V dropped 6 bases and J dropped 5; count of bases not matched to a gene: 9. The DNA for the CDR3 is TGTGCCAGCAGGAAGGACAGGACGCCTTATGGCTACACCTTC. Its translation is CASRKDRTPYGYTF.

The rearrangement links TRBV5-5 to TRBJ1-3; 10 bases align to TRBD1. Germline CDR1 and CDR2: SGHKS and YYEKEE (reference sequence). The CDR3 covers 16 residues. V lost 4 bases, J lost 3 bases, and 7 bases stayed unmatched. In nucleotides, the CDR3 is TGTGCCAGCAGCGCCACGGGACAGGGGTATGGAAACACCATATATTTT. It encodes CASSATGQGYGNTIYF.

Concerning this clone: This CDR3 is also generated by other DNA sequences in the sample. The V call is TRBV18, the J call TRBJ1-2, with D possibly being TRBD1 (5 bases). CDR3 length: 13 residues. V was pared by 3 bases and J by 2 bases, with 7 bases between. Germline CDR1 KGHSH, CDR2 LQKENI. The CDR3 sequence: CASSPDRNYGYTF. The CDR3 bases are TGTGCCAGCTCACCTGACAGAAACTATGGCTACACCTTC.

The chain carries TRBV28 and TRBJ2-3, with 9 positions matching TRBD2. The V segment lost 2 bases and the J segment 4 bases; nucleotides outside the gene matches: 4. Looked up from germline, CDR1 is MDHEN and CDR2 is SYDVKM. This CDR3 contains 15 residues. CDR3: CASSLGTSFPDTQYF. The CDR3 DNA follows: TGTGCCAGCAGTTTAGGGACTAGCTTCCCAGATACGCAGTATTTT.

The CDR3 reads CASSLPPGGGYTF. As DNA, the CDR3 is TGTGCCAGCAGTTTACCCCCCGGAGGGGGCTACACCTTC. This chain connects TRBV28 to TRBJ1-2, with D unresolved. Trimming removed 2 bases at V and 8 bases at J, with 12 bases between. Per the germline V gene, CDR1 is MDHEN and CDR2 is SYDVKM. The CDR3 runs 13 residues.

This clone was observed a handful of times. The genes are TRBV4-1 and TRBJ1-2; D gene uncertain. The CDR3 runs 16 residues. Germline CDR1 MGHRA, CDR2 YSYEKL. V was clipped by 0 bases and J by 5 bases, with 16 bases between them. The DNA of the CDR3 is TGCGCCAGCAGCCAAGATTTTTTAAGTGGGCAATATGGCTACACCTTC. It yields the protein CASSQDFLSGQYGYTF.

The chain recombines TRBV5-6 with TRBJ1-2, with TRBD1 matching 7 bases. This CDR3 is 16 amino acids long. Germline-derived CDR1 and CDR2 are SGHDT and YYEEEE. V lost 4 bases, J lost 0 bases, and 9 bases stayed unmatched. CDR3 in DNA: TGTGCCAGCAGCGCGAGACAGGGCGACTCTAACTATGGCTACACCTTC. This gives the protein CASSARQGDSNYGYTF.

This clone has just a few counts. V is TRBV6-1 and J is TRBJ2-7; 8 bases line up with TRBD1. This CDR3 has 15 amino acids. Germline V gene sequence: CDR1 MNHNS, CDR2 SASEGT. Trimming cost V 3 bases and J 7 bases; bases outside gene matches: 11. CDR3 residues: CASSDTGQGGEEQYF. The DNA of the CDR3 is TGTGCCAGCAGTGATACAGGACAGGGCGGTGAGGAGCAGTACTTC.

This clone was counted a few times. The chain uses TRBV2 and TRBJ1-1, with D possibly being TRBD1 (5 bases). CDR3 length equals 12 residues. The V gene's germline CDR1 is SNHLY and CDR2 FYNNEI. Deletions cut 2 bases from V and 7 bases from J, with 8 bases between. DNA for the CDR3: TGTGCCAGCAGTGAACCCCAGGGTGAAGCTTTCTTT. Protein product: CASSEPQGEAFF.

The chain employs TRBV5-4 and TRBJ1-6, with 7 nucleotides matching TRBD1. Trimming at V came to 6 bases and at J to 13 bases, leaving 13 bases not matched to a gene. Germline CDR1 and CDR2: SGHNT and YYREEE (reference sequence). The CDR3 extends over 14 amino acids. In nucleotides, the CDR3 is TGTGCCAGCACCCCCTTTCAGGGGGGCAGGCCCCTCCACTTT. Translating gives CASTPFQGGRPLHF. Supplemented by reference TRBV5-4 and TRBJ1-6, the full variable domain reads ETGVTQSPTHLIKTRGQQVTLRCSSQSGHNTVSWYQQALGQGPQFIFQYYREEENGRGNFPPRFSGLQFPNYSSELNVNALELDDSALYLCASTPFQGGRPLHFGNGTRLTVT.